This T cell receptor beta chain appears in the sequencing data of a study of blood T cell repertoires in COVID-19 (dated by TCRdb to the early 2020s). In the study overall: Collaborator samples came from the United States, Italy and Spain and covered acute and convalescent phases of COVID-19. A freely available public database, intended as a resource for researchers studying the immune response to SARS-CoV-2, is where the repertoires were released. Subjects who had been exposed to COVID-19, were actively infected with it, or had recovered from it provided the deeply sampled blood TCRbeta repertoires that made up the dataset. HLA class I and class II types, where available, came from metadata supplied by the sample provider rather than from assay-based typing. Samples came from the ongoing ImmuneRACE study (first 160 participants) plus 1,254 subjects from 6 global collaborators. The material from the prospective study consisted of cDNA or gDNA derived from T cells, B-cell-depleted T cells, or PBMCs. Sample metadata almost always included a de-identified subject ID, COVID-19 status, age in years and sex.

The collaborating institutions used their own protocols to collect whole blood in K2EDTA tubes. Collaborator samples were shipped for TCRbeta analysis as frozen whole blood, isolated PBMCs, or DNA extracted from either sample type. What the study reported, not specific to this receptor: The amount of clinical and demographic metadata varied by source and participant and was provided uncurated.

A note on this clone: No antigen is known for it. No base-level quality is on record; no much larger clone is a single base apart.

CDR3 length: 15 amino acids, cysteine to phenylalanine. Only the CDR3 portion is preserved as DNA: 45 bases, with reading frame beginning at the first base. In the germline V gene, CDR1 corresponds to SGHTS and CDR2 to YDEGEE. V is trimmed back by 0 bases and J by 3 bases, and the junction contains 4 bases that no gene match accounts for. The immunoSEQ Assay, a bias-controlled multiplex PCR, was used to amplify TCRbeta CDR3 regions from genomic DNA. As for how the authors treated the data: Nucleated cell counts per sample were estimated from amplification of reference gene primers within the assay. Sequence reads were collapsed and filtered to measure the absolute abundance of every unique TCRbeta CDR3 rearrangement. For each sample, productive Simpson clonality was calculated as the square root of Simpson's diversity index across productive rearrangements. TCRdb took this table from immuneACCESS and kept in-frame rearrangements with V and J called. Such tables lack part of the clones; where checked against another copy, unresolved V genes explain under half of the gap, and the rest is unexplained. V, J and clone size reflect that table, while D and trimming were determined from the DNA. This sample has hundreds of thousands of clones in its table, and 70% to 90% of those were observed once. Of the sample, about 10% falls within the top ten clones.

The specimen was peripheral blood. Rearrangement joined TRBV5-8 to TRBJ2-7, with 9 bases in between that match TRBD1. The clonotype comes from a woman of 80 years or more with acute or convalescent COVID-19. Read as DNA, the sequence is TGTGCCAGCAGCTTGGCGATGGGACAGGGCTACGAGCAGTACTTC. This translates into CASSLAMGQGYEQYF.